This entry lists 27 T cell receptor beta chains sequenced from one sample in a study of blood T cell repertoires in COVID-19 (dated by TCRdb to 2020 to 2022). The library was produced with the immunoSEQ multiplex PCR assay. TCRdb took over this immuneACCESS table, retaining in-frame rearrangements with V and J assigned. Such tables are incomplete; in checked studies, under half of the missing clones stem from an unresolved V gene, and the remainder is unexplained. This sample lists over 200,000 clones; over 75% were detected once. 0.8% of the sample comes from the top ten. The sample comprised peripheral blood. The receptors here all came from a woman between 25 and 40 years old with acute or convalescent COVID-19.

This rearrangement joins TRBV7-2 to TRBJ1-5; 7 positions match TRBD1. Per the germline V gene, CDR1 is SGHTA and CDR2 is FQGNSA. The CDR3 contains 15 residues. The V gene end was trimmed by 5 bases and the J gene end by 2 bases; junction bases not matched to a gene: 6. CDR3 protein: CASSLGQSGNQPQHF. CDR3 DNA sequence: TGTGCCAGCAGCCTGGGACAGTCGGGCAATCAGCCCCAGCATTTT.

The rearrangement joins TRBV2 to TRBJ1-4, with a weak D call TRBD1 (5 bases). Between the trimmed V and J ends, which lost 6 bases and 8 bases, there was a span of 10 bases. The CDR3 covers 12 residues. Germline CDR1 SNHLY, CDR2 FYNNEI. The CDR3 DNA follows: TGTGCCAGCAGGGGGCTGGGAGAAAAACTGTTTTTT. Translation gives CASRGLGEKLFF.

This clone has more than one count but fewer than ten. The chain combines TRBV3-1 (or the pseudogene TRBV3-2) with TRBJ2-1; the match to TRBD2 covers 11 bases. Trimming at V came to 6 bases and at J to 8 bases, leaving 3 bases not matched to a gene. The germline V gene encodes CDR1 LGHDT and CDR2 YNNKEL (reference sequence). This CDR3 has 13 residues. CDR3 DNA: TGTGCCAGCAGAAGACTAGCGGGACATGAGCAGTTCTTC. This encodes CASRRLAGHEQFF.

The chain links TRBV5-1 to TRBJ2-3, with D maybe TRBD2 (6 bases). Trimming took off 0 bases at V and 0 bases at J, with 11 bases between the two ends. The germline gives CDR1 SGHRS, CDR2 YFSETQ. The CDR3 covers 16 residues. DNA for the CDR3: TGCGCCAGCAGCTTGGGGACGGGACTCAGCACAGATACGCAGTATTTT. This encodes CASSLGTGLSTDTQYF.

The sample holds a few counts of this clone. The genes are TRBV27 and TRBJ1-5, with 9 bases lining up with TRBD1. The V and J ends lost 6 bases and 4 bases, in that order; junction bases with no gene match: 7. Germline values: CDR1 MNHEY, CDR2 SMNVEV (reference sequence). This CDR3 region has 15 residues. The CDR3 sequence is CASRMGQGENQPQHF. The CDR3 DNA is TGTGCCAGCAGGATGGGACAGGGTGAGAATCAGCCCCAGCATTTT.

The chain has TRBV15 and TRBJ2-1, with 9 bases identical to TRBD1. The CDR3 contains 13 residues. Germline V gene lookup returns CDR1 LNHNV and CDR2 YYDKDF (reference sequence). The ends lost 9 bases at V and 5 bases at J; junction bases unmatched: 5. The CDR3: CATPGQGHNEQFF. The CDR3 nucleotides read TGTGCCACGCCGGGACAGGGCCACAATGAGCAGTTCTTC.

This rearrangement joins TRBV2 to TRBJ2-5; 12 bases align to TRBD1. This CDR3 contains 15 residues. Germline assignment: CDR1 SNHLY and CDR2 FYNNEI. V lost 7 bases, J lost 5 bases, and 8 bases stayed unmatched. DNA of the CDR3: TGTGCCAGCATTCCCGGGACAGGGGGCTGGGAGACCCAGTACTTC. Translation gives CASIPGTGGWETQYF.

About this clone itself: Other DNA sequences in the sample encode the same CDR3. This chain links TRBV9 with TRBJ2-7, with TRBD1 identical over 8 bases. With V trimmed by 2 bases and J by 2 bases, 3 bases remained unmatched. The CDR3 length is 14 residues. Germline CDR1 and CDR2: SGDLS and YYNGEE. The CDR3 loop reads CASSVGTGAYEQYF. The CDR3 DNA is TGTGCCAGCAGCGTCGGGACAGGAGCCTACGAGCAGTACTTC.

This chain connects TRBV9 to TRBJ2-7, with 7 bases that match TRBD1. CDR3 length: 17 amino acids. V shed 5 bases, J shed 5 bases, and the junction held 19 bases outside the gene matches. Germline V CDR1 and CDR2: SGDLS, YYNGEE. The CDR3 DNA is TGTGCCAGCAGAGTCAGGCCTCCGACAGGGTTAAGGGACGAGCAGTACTTC. This sequence encodes CASRVRPPTGLRDEQYF.

This clone came up once. The chain joins TRBV6-5 to TRBJ2-1; weak D call: TRBD2 (6 bases). Trimming took 6 bases from V and 9 from J, leaving 21 bases between them. Germline-derived CDR1 and CDR2 are MNHEY and SVGAGI. CDR3 length: 15 amino acids. As DNA, the CDR3 is TGTGCCAGCAGACTAGGTCTAGCGAGAAATGGTGAGCAGTTCTTC. Its protein is CASRLGLARNGEQFF.

Only a few counts were recorded for this clone. The rearrangement links TRBV4-3 to TRBJ2-3, with 7 bases matching TRBD2. The V gene end was trimmed by 4 bases and the J gene end by 3 bases; junction bases not matched to a gene: 7. The germline V gene has CDR1 LGHNA and CDR2 YSLEER. The CDR3 runs 15 residues. As DNA, the CDR3 is TGCGCCAGCAGCCCCGGCGGTAGCGGGACAGATACGCAGTATTTT. Encoded protein: CASSPGGSGTDTQYF.

V is TRBV11-2 and J is TRBJ1-4, with D possibly TRBD1 on 5 matching bases. The CDR3 loop spans 16 amino acids. Trimming left V 4 bases short and J 7 bases short, with 19 bases between. Germline CDR1 SGHAT, CDR2 FQNNGV. This CDR3 is CASSSYQGGGIEKLFF. CDR3 sequence (DNA): TGTGCCAGCAGCTCGTACCAGGGCGGTGGGATTGAAAAACTGTTTTTT.

V and J are TRBV7-9 and TRBJ2-7; D may be TRBD1 (5 bases). Germline V CDR1 and CDR2: SEHNR, FQNEAQ (reference sequence). Deletions cut 6 bases from V and 5 bases from J, with 14 bases between. The CDR3 sequence is 13 residues long. The DNA for the CDR3 is TGTGCCAGCAGTTGGGGCCTCCAGCACGAGCAGTACTTC. This codes for CASSWGLQHEQYF.

This sequence joins TRBV15 and TRBJ1-3, with 12 nucleotides matching TRBD1. V lost 3 bases to trimming and J lost 2 bases; unmatched junction nucleotides: 2. CDR1 is LNHNV and CDR2 is YYDKDF in the germline V gene (reference sequence). The CDR3 runs to 16 residues. The CDR3: CATSRGQGAAGNTIYF. In DNA, the CDR3 is TGTGCCACCAGCAGGGGACAGGGGGCTGCTGGAAACACCATATATTTT.

V is TRBV7-6 and J is TRBJ2-7; 7 bases match TRBD2. Germline V lookup: CDR1 SGHVS, CDR2 FNYEAQ. The CDR3 loop spans 14 amino acids. After removal of 5 bases from V and 1 base from J, the junction contained 5 bases not matched to a gene. The CDR3 is CASSGGGFSYEQYF. The CDR3 nucleotides are TGTGCCAGCAGCGGGGGGGGTTTTTCCTACGAGCAGTACTTC.

This chain joins TRBV28 and TRBJ2-1; D is perhaps TRBD2 (6 bases). The CDR3 is made up of 15 amino acids. Trimming took off 3 bases at V and 7 bases at J, with 16 bases between the two ends. The germline V gene has CDR1 MDHEN and CDR2 SYDVKM. The CDR3 protein is CASSFSGLSKNEQFF. The CDR3 region has the DNA TGTGCCAGCAGTTTTTCGGGACTTTCCAAGAATGAGCAGTTCTTC.

The rearrangement uses TRBV20-1 and TRBJ2-4; D is uncertain. The CDR3 sequence is 11 residues long. CDR1 is DFQATT, CDR2 SNEGSKA, per germline (reference sequence). V shed 2 bases and J shed 7 bases, with 6 bases lying between them. Written as DNA, the CDR3 is TGCAGTGCTAGATTCGGGAACATTCAGTACTTC. This gives the protein CSARFGNIQYF.

The CDR3 loop reads CASSLGSGTLGTQYF. CDR3 sequence (DNA): TGCGCCAGCAGCTTGGGGTCGGGGACTCTGGGGACCCAGTACTTC. The rearrangement uses TRBV5-1 and TRBJ2-5; tentatively, D is TRBD2 (6 bases). CDR1 is SGHRS and CDR2 is YFSETQ in the germline V gene. V shed 0 bases and J shed 7 bases, with 16 bases lying between them. The CDR3 contains 15 residues. Full variable domain (rest looked up from reference TRBV5-1 and TRBJ2-5): KAGVTQTPRYLIKTRGQQVTLSCSPISGHRSVSWYQQTPGQGLQFLFEYFSETQRNKGNFPGRFSGRQFSNSRSEMNVSTLELGDSALYLCASSLGSGTLGTQYFGPGTRLLVL.

The chain employs TRBV10-3 and TRBJ1-1, with 8 bases aligning to TRBD1. The J segment lost 1 base and the V segment lost 6 bases, leaving 7 bases of the junction unmatched. This CDR3 spans 15 amino acids. Germline CDR1 reads ENHRY; CDR2 reads SYGVKD. CDR3 bases: TGTGCCATCAGGCTGACAGGGGACAGGAACACTGAAGCTTTCTTT. As protein: CAIRLTGDRNTEAFF.

The rearrangement joins TRBV11-2 to TRBJ2-3, with a tentative D call TRBD1 (6 bases). The CDR3 is 16 residues long. V lost 3 bases and J lost 6, with 19 bases in between. Germline V gene lookup returns CDR1 SGHAT and CDR2 FQNNGV. CDR3 nucleotides: TGTGCCAGCAGCTTCTGGGACACCCGGACGGGGGATACGCAGTATTTT. This translates into CASSFWDTRTGDTQYF.

This clone was observed a few times. The V call is TRBV9, the J call TRBJ2-2; TRBD2 agrees at 8 bases. Germline trimming cut 0 bases from V and 0 bases from J; bases unmatched to any gene: 4. Germline V gene data show CDR1 as SGDLS and CDR2 as YYNGEE. CDR3 length equals 17 residues. CDR3 nucleotides: TGTGCCAGCAGCGTAGCCATAGCGGGAACGAACACCGGGGAGCTGTTTTTT. Protein product: CASSVAIAGTNTGELFF.

The chain links TRBV7-2 to TRBJ2-7, with 11 nucleotides matching TRBD2. The CDR3 runs 14 residues. Trimming at V came to 4 bases and at J to 6 bases, leaving 5 bases not matched to a gene. Looked up from germline, CDR1 is SGHTA and CDR2 is FQGNSA. CDR3: CASSYTSGSGEQYF. The DNA for the CDR3 is TGTGCCAGCAGCTACACTAGCGGGAGTGGCGAGCAGTACTTC. Filled out from reference TRBV7-2 and TRBJ2-7, the complete variable domain reads GAGVSQSPSNKVTEKGKDVELRCDPISGHTALYWYRQSLGQGLEFLIYFQGNSAPDKSGLPSDRFSAERTGGSVSTLTIQRTQQEDSAVYLCASSYTSGSGEQYFGPGTRLTVT.

This chain joins TRBV27 and TRBJ2-7, with D possibly matching TRBD1 (6 bases). V lost 2 bases and J 2 bases, leaving 7 bases between the germline ends. The germline gives CDR1 MNHEY, CDR2 SMNVEV (reference sequence). The CDR3 has 13 amino acids. The CDR3 nucleotides read TGTGCCAGCAGTTTAGGGGACACCTACGAGCAGTACTTC. It translates to CASSLGDTYEQYF.

This chain's CDR3 is CASSLGTSDSYNEQFF. The CDR3 nucleotides read TGTGCCAGCAGCTTAGGGACTAGCGACTCCTACAATGAGCAGTTCTTC. This chain joins TRBV7-8 and TRBJ2-1, with TRBD2 identical over 9 bases. V gave up 1 base and J gave up 0 bases; unmatched junction bases: 1. Germline CDR1 is SGHVS and CDR2 is FQNEAQ. The CDR3 extends over 16 amino acids. The full variable domain, completed using reference TRBV7-8 and TRBJ2-1, is GAGVSQSPRYKVAKRGQDVALRCDPISGHVSLFWYQQALGQGPEFLTYFQNEAQLDKSGLPSDRFFAERPEGSVSTLKIQRTQQEDSAVYLCASSLGTSDSYNEQFFGPGTRLTVL.

The chain uses TRBV30 and TRBJ1-3; D remains ambiguous. Germline lookup yields CDR1 GTSNPN and CDR2 SVGIG (reference sequence). Trimming took off 4 bases at V and 1 base at J, with 5 bases between the two ends. The CDR3 totals 12 residues. The CDR3 is CAWTESGNTIYF. Written as DNA, the CDR3 is TGTGCCTGGACGGAGTCTGGAAACACCATATATTTT.

The chain carries TRBV30 and TRBJ2-1, with a tentative D call TRBD2 (6 bases). Per the germline V gene, CDR1 is GTSNPN and CDR2 is SVGIG (reference sequence). V shed 5 bases and J shed 3 bases, with 11 bases lying between them. The CDR3 runs to 13 residues. CDR3 coding DNA: TGTGCCTGGTCTGGCGGGAACTACAATGAGCAGTTCTTC. It yields the protein CAWSGGNYNEQFF.

The V call is TRBV29-1, the J call TRBJ2-7, with 7 bases matching TRBD1. Germline-derived CDR1 and CDR2 are SQVTM and ANQGSEA. Germline trimming cut 8 bases from V and 7 bases from J; bases unmatched to any gene: 14. The CDR3 has 13 residues. Here the CDR3 reads CSTWGTEGMEQYF. The CDR3, as DNA: TGCAGCACTTGGGGGACAGAGGGAATGGAGCAGTACTTC.